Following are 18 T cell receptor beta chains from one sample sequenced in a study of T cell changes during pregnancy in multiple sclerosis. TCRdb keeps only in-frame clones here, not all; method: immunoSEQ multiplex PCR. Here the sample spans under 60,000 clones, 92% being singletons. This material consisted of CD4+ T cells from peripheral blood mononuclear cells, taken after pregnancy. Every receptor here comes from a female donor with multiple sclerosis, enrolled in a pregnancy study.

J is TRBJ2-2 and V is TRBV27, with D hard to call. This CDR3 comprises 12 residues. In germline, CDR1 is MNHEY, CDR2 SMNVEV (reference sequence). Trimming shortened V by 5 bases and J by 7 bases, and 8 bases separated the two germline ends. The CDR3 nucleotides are TGTGCCAGCAGTATCCCGGGCGGGGAGCTGTTTTTT. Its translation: CASSIPGGELFF.

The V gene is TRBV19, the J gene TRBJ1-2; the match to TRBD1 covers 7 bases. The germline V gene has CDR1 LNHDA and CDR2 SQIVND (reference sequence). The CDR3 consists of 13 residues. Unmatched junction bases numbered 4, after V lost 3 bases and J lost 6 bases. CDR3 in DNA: TGTGCCAGTAGTATTCAGGGGGTGAATGGCTACACCTTC. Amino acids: CASSIQGVNGYTF.

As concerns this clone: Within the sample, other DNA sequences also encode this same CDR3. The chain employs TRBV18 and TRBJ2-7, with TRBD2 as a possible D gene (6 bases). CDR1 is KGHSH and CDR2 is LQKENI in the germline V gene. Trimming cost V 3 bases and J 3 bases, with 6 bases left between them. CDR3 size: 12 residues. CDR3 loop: CASSPGGYEQYF. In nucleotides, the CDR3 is TGTGCCAGCTCACCGGGAGGCTACGAGCAGTACTTC.

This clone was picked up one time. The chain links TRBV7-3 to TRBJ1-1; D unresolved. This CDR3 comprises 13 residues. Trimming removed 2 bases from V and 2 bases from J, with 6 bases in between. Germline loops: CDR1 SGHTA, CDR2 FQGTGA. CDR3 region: CASSLEANTEAFF. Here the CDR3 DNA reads TGTGCCAGCAGCTTAGAGGCAAACACTGAAGCTTTCTTT.

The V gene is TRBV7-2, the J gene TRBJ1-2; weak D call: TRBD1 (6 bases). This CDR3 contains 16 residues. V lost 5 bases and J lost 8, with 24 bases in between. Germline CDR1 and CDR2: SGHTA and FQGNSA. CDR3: CASSARWGGLQGGYTF. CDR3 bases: TGTGCCAGCAGCGCACGATGGGGGGGGCTACAAGGCGGCTACACCTTC.

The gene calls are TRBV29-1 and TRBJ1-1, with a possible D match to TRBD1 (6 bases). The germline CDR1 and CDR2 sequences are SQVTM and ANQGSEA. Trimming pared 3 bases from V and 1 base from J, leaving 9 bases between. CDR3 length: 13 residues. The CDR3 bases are TGCAGCGTTGACTTGACAGGGAACACTGAAGCTTTCTTT. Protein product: CSVDLTGNTEAFF.

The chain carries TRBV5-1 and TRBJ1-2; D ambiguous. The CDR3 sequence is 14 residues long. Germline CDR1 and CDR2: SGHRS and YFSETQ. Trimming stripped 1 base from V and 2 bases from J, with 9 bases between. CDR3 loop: CASSLSLENYGYTF. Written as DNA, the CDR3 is TGCGCCAGCAGCTTGTCCCTGGAGAACTATGGCTACACCTTC.

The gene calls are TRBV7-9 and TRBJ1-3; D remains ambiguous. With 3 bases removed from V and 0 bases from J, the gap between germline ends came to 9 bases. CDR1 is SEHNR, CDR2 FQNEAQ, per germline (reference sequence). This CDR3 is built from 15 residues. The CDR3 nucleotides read TGTGCCAGCAGCTTTAGGCGGAGCTCTGGAAACACCATATATTTT. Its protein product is CASSFRRSSGNTIYF.

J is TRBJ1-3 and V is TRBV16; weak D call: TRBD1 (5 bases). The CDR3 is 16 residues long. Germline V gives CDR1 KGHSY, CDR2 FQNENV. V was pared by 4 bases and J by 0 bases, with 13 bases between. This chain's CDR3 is CASSPQTESSGNTIYF. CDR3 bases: TGTGCCAGCAGCCCACAGACAGAGAGCTCTGGAAACACCATATATTTT.

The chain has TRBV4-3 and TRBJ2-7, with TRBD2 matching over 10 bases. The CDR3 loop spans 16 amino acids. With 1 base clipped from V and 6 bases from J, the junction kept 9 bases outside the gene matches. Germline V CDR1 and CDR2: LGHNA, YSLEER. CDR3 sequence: CASSQVGGSGRFEQYF. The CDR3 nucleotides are TGCGCCAGCAGCCAAGTCGGGGGTAGCGGGAGGTTCGAGCAGTACTTC.

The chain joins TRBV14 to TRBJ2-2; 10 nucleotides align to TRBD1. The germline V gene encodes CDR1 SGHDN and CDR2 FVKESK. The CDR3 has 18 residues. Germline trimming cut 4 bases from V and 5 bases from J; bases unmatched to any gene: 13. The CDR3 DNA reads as TGTGCCAGCAGCCTCCTAATCGGGACAGGGGACCGAACCGGGGAGCTGTTTTTT. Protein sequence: CASSLLIGTGDRTGELFF.

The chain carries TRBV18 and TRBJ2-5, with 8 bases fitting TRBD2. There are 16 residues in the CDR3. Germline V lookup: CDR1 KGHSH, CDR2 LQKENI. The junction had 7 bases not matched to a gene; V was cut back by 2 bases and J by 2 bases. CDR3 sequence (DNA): TGTGCCAGCTCACCATCGATAACTAGCGGACAAGAGACCCAGTACTTC. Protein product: CASSPSITSGQETQYF. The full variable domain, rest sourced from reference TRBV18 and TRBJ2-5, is NAGVMQNPRHLVRRRGQEARLRCSPMKGHSHVYWYRQLPEEGLKFMVYLQKENIIDESGMPKERFSAEFPKEGPSILRIQQVVRGDSAAYFCASSPSITSGQETQYFGPGTRLLVL.

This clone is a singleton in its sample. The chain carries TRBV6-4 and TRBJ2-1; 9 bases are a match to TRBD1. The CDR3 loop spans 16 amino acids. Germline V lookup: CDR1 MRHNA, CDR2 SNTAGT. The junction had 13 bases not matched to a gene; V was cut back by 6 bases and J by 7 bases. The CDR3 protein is CASSKAGTGRMNEQFF. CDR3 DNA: TGTGCCAGCAGCAAGGCCGGGACAGGGAGGATGAATGAGCAGTTCTTC.

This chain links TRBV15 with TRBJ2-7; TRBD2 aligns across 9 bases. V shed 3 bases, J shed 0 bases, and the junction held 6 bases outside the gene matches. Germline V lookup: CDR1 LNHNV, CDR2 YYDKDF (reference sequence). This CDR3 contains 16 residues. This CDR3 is CATSRLAGRASYEQYF. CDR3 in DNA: TGTGCCACCAGCAGGCTAGCGGGGAGGGCCTCCTACGAGCAGTACTTC.

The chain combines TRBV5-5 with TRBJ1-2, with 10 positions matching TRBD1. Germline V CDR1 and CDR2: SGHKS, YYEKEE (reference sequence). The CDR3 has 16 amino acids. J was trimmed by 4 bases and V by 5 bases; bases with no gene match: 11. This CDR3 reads CASRPVGTGDRYGYTF. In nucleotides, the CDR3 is TGTGCCAGCAGGCCGGTTGGGACAGGGGACCGCTATGGCTACACCTTC.

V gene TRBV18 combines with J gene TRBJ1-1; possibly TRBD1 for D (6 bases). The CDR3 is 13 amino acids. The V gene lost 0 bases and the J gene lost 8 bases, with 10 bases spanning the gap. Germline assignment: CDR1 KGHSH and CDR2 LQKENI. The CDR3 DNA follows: TGTGCCAGCTCACCACCGCAGGGGACAGAAGCTTTCTTT. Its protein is CASSPPQGTEAFF. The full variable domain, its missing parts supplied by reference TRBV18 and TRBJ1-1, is NAGVMQNPRHLVRRRGQEARLRCSPMKGHSHVYWYRQLPEEGLKFMVYLQKENIIDESGMPKERFSAEFPKEGPSILRIQQVVRGDSAAYFCASSPPQGTEAFFGQGTRLTVV.

The CDR3: CASSLTRRGKNEQFF. The CDR3 coding sequence is TGTGCCAGCAGCTTAACGCGACGGGGAAAGAATGAGCAGTTCTTC. The V and J genes are TRBV7-3 and TRBJ2-1; D perhaps matches TRBD2 (5 bases). Deletions cut 0 bases from V and 7 bases from J, with 13 bases between. The germline V gene has CDR1 SGHTA and CDR2 FQGTGA. The CDR3 consists of 15 residues.

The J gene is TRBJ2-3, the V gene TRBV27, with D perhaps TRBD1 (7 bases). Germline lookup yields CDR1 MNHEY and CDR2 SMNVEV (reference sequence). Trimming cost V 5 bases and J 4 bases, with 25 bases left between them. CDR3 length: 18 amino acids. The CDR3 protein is CASSPDRVGRGISDTQYF. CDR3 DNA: TGTGCCAGCAGTCCCGACAGGGTGGGGCGGGGAATCTCAGATACGCAGTATTTT.